This passage covers 23 T cell receptor beta chains from one sample sequenced in a study of cytotoxic CD8 clonotypes in ibrutinib-treated CLL. This table comes from immunoSEQ multiplex PCR, and its TCRdb copy is limited to in-frame clones, with some not included. This sample yields 200,000 to 250,000 clones, of which nearly 80% are seen a single time; around 10% belongs to the top ten. This specimen was PBMCs, taken after 12 months of ibrutinib treatment. These receptor sequences come from a human donor with chronic lymphocytic leukemia.

The chain has TRBV27 and TRBJ2-1, with D uncertain. The CDR3 totals 13 residues. Germline CDR1 MNHEY, CDR2 SMNVEV (reference sequence). Trimming took 7 bases from V and 6 from J, leaving 13 bases between them. The CDR3 spells CASMPSFLNEQFF. The CDR3 coding sequence is TGTGCCAGCATGCCCTCTTTCCTCAATGAGCAGTTCTTC.

The chain uses TRBV6-1 and TRBJ1-2, with 9 bases that match TRBD1. Germline assignment: CDR1 MNHNS and CDR2 SASEGT. The CDR3 consists of 15 residues. Trimming took 2 bases from V and 2 from J; bases not matched to a gene: 3. DNA for the CDR3: TGTGCCAGCAGTGAATTGGACAGGGGAAACTATGGCTACACCTTC. Its translation: CASSELDRGNYGYTF.

V gene TRBV6-1 combines with J gene TRBJ1-6; D is undetermined. V was clipped by 1 base and J by 12 bases, with 4 bases between them. The CDR3 has 11 residues. The germline gives CDR1 MNHNS, CDR2 SASEGT. CDR3 DNA sequence: TGTGCCAGCAGTGAAGTGGTACCCCTCCACTTT. Translating gives CASSEVVPLHF.

V and J are TRBV29-1 and TRBJ2-7; the D gene is possibly TRBD1 (5 bases). The V gene's germline CDR1 is SQVTM and CDR2 ANQGSEA. The CDR3 is made up of 13 amino acids. V was cut by 4 bases and J by 0 bases, with 10 bases left in between. The CDR3 region has the DNA TGCAGCGTTGTGGACAACCGCTCCTACGAGCAGTACTTC. This translates into CSVVDNRSYEQYF.

This clone was observed a single time. The rearrangement joins TRBV23-1 to TRBJ2-7; D may be TRBD1 (8 bases). TRBV23-1 belongs to the ORF category, with a function that is uncertain. This CDR3 is 14 amino acids long. With 4 bases removed from V and 7 bases from J, the gap between germline ends came to 17 bases. The CDR3 bases are TGCGCCAGCAGTCTACGGGAACAGGGGGGGGAGCAGTACTTC. Protein: CASSLREQGGEQYF.

The V call is TRBV15, the J call TRBJ2-5; 8 bases align to TRBD2. Germline CDR1 reads LNHNV; CDR2 reads YYDKDF (reference sequence). The CDR3 runs 16 residues. V shed 0 bases, J shed 3 bases, and the junction held 6 bases outside the gene matches. CDR3 sequence: CATSRDRRGGEETQYF. The CDR3 DNA reads as TGTGCCACCAGCAGAGATCGACGGGGGGGAGAAGAGACCCAGTACTTC.

V usage is TRBV18 and J usage is TRBJ1-2, with TRBD1 identical over 9 bases. The CDR3 spans 16 residues. After removal of 2 bases from V and 4 bases from J, the junction contained 8 bases not matched to a gene. CDR1 and CDR2 from the germline V gene are KGHSH and LQKENI. The CDR3 reads CASSPEQGAQGYGYTF. The CDR3 DNA sequence: TGTGCCAGCTCACCAGAACAGGGGGCGCAAGGCTATGGCTACACCTTC.

The chain links TRBV5-6 to TRBJ2-3; the D gene is possibly TRBD2 (6 bases). The CDR3 loop spans 14 amino acids. Germline CDR1 and CDR2: SGHDT and YYEEEE. The V gene lost 0 bases and the J gene lost 2 bases, with 7 bases spanning the gap. For the CDR3, the DNA is TGTGCCAGCAGCTTGGTAGCGGACACAGATACGCAGTATTTT. Translated: CASSLVADTDTQYF. The variable domain in full, completed from reference TRBV5-6 and TRBJ2-3, reads DAGVTQSPTHLIKTRGQQVTLRCSPKSGHDTVSWYQQALGQGPQFIFQYYEEEERQRGNFPDRFSGHQFPNYSSELNVNALLLGDSALYLCASSLVADTDTQYFGPGTRLTVL.

This clone was detected ten times or more. This chain links TRBV10-1 with TRBJ2-5; the D is unclear. Germline V gene lookup returns CDR1 WNHNN and CDR2 SYGVQD (reference sequence). The CDR3 runs to 13 residues. The germline V and J ends were trimmed by 5 bases and 5 bases, with 12 bases remaining between them. CDR3 amino acids: CASSRKGSETQYF. The CDR3 DNA reads as TGCGCCAGCAGTCGGAAGGGTTCCGAGACCCAGTACTTC.

The rearrangement uses TRBV25-1 and TRBJ1-1; no clear D. Germline CDR1 and CDR2: MGHDK and SYGVNS. V was trimmed by 2 bases and J by 1 base, leaving 2 bases between them. This CDR3 has 12 amino acids. DNA for the CDR3: TGTGCCAGCAGTGAAAGGAACACTGAAGCTTTCTTT. Its translation: CASSERNTEAFF.

This clone was counted a few times. This chain joins TRBV12-5 and TRBJ1-5, with D unresolved. The germline V gene has CDR1 LGHNT and CDR2 FRNRAP. V lost 0 bases and J lost 1, with 16 bases in between. CDR3 length: 18 amino acids. The CDR3 DNA sequence: TGTGCTAGTGGTTTGGTACTTATAAGAGGGAGGAGCAATCAGCCCCAGCATTTT. Translation: CASGLVLIRGRSNQPQHF.

This clone was recorded only once. CDR3 protein: CASSQEGGTGAYEQYF. CDR3 sequence (DNA): TGCGCCAGCAGCCAGGAAGGGGGGACCGGAGCCTACGAGCAGTACTTC. The chain is built from TRBV4-1 and TRBJ2-7, with D perhaps TRBD1 or TRBD2 (6 bases each). CDR1 and CDR2 from the germline V gene are MGHRA and YSYEKL. The CDR3 runs 16 residues. Trimming cost V 3 bases and J 2 bases, with 17 bases left between them.

This chain uses TRBV7-8 with TRBJ1-2; perhaps TRBD1 as D (6 bases). Between the trimmed V and J ends, which lost 2 bases and 5 bases, there was a span of 15 bases. CDR3 size: 15 residues. The germline V gene encodes CDR1 SGHVS and CDR2 FQNEAQ. The CDR3 nucleotides are TGTGCCAGCAGCTTATCGCTGGACAGCCTATATGGCTACACCTTC. It codes for CASSLSLDSLYGYTF. The full variable domain, rest sourced from reference TRBV7-8 and TRBJ1-2, is GAGVSQSPRYKVAKRGQDVALRCDPISGHVSLFWYQQALGQGPEFLTYFQNEAQLDKSGLPSDRFFAERPEGSVSTLKIQRTQQEDSAVYLCASSLSLDSLYGYTFGSGTRLTVV.

The chain links TRBV6-5 to TRBJ2-3; a weak D match, TRBD2 (6 bases). This CDR3 spans 15 amino acids. V was cut by 2 bases and J by 0 bases, with 9 bases left in between. The V gene's germline CDR1 is MNHEY and CDR2 SVGAGI. CDR3 sequence: CASSYAGGSTDTQYF. The DNA for the CDR3 is TGTGCCAGCAGTTACGCCGGGGGAAGCACAGATACGCAGTATTTT.

CDR3: CAISNLPGVLMNTEAFF. CDR3 coding DNA: TGTGCCATCAGCAACCTACCAGGGGTTCTAATGAACACTGAAGCTTTCTTT. The chain combines TRBV10-3 with TRBJ1-1; the D gene is possibly TRBD1 (6 bases). Trimming took off 6 bases at V and 0 bases at J, with 20 bases between the two ends. The CDR3 totals 17 residues. Germline V gene data show CDR1 as ENHRY and CDR2 as SYGVKD.

V is TRBV4-2 and J is TRBJ2-3; 9 nucleotides align to TRBD2. There are 17 residues in the CDR3. The V and J ends lost 4 bases and 5 bases, in that order; junction bases with no gene match: 13. The germline V gene encodes CDR1 LGHNA and CDR2 YNFKEQ. Here the CDR3 reads CASSRTVAGGPVDTQYF. In DNA, the CDR3 is TGTGCCAGCAGCCGGACGGTGGCGGGAGGGCCGGTAGATACGCAGTATTTT.

In its sample, this clone was seen a few times. The V and J genes are TRBV2 and TRBJ2-1; TRBD2 matches 9 bases. Germline CDR1 is SNHLY and CDR2 is FYNNEI. V dropped 10 bases and J dropped 1; count of bases not matched to a gene: 2. The CDR3 is 13 amino acids. This chain's CDR3 is CAKTSGSYNEQFF. Here the CDR3 DNA reads TGTGCCAAGACTAGCGGTTCCTACAATGAGCAGTTCTTC.

The genes are TRBV7-9 and TRBJ1-1; D is uncertain. Per the germline V gene, CDR1 is SEHNR and CDR2 is FQNEAQ (reference sequence). Trimming removed 1 base at V and 8 bases at J, with 11 bases between. The CDR3 runs to 13 residues. Here the CDR3 reads CASSLGVDREAFF. CDR3 sequence (DNA): TGTGCCAGCAGCTTAGGTGTCGACCGGGAAGCTTTCTTT.

V gene TRBV30 combines with J gene TRBJ1-1; D may be TRBD1 (6 bases). Trimming removed 5 bases from V and 9 bases from J, with 13 bases in between. The CDR3 has 11 amino acids. CDR1 GTSNPN and CDR2 SVGIG come from the germline V gene (reference sequence). The CDR3 DNA follows: TGTGCCTGGGGTCCGGGACACAAAGCTTTCTTT. Residues: CAWGPGHKAFF.

To note about this clone: Additional DNA sequences in this sample encode the identical CDR3. V and J are TRBV5-1 and TRBJ2-7; D possibly corresponds to TRBD2 (5 bases). Per the germline V gene, CDR1 is SGHRS and CDR2 is YFSETQ. The CDR3 sequence is 14 residues long. V was cut by 0 bases and J by 0 bases, with 7 bases left in between. CDR3 nucleotides: TGCGCCAGCAGCTTGGCGGGGAGCTCCTACGAGCAGTACTTC. Protein sequence: CASSLAGSSYEQYF.

V usage is TRBV6-5 and J usage is TRBJ1-3, with D unclear. The ends were cut back, 6 bases at V and 0 bases at J, with 12 bases in the middle. CDR3 length: 15 amino acids. Germline assignment: CDR1 MNHEY and CDR2 SVGAGI. CDR3 nucleotide sequence: TGTGCCAGCAGCCTCGGAGGTAGCTCTGGAAACACCATATATTTT. Protein: CASSLGGSSGNTIYF.

The genes are TRBV28 and TRBJ1-3, with D possibly being TRBD1 (6 bases). Looked up from germline, CDR1 is MDHEN and CDR2 is SYDVKM. Trimming took 6 bases from V and 0 from J, leaving 12 bases between them. The CDR3 consists of 15 residues. The CDR3 DNA reads TGTGCCAGCAGCATATCGGACAGCTCTGGAAACACCATATATTTT. It encodes CASSISDSSGNTIYF. Variable domain in full (rest from reference TRBV28 and TRBJ1-3): DVKVTQSSRYLVKRTGEKVFLECVQDMDHENMFWYRQDPGLGLRLIYFSYDVKMKEKGDIPEGYSVSREKKERFSLILESASTNQTSMYLCASSISDSSGNTIYFGEGSWLTVV.

This chain links TRBV7-9 with TRBJ1-4; TRBD1 aligns across 10 bases. Germline loops: CDR1 SEHNR, CDR2 FQNEAQ (reference sequence). The CDR3 spans 15 residues. The V and J ends lost 5 bases and 6 bases, in that order; junction bases with no gene match: 6. This CDR3 is CASSTAGTGDEKLFF. The CDR3 DNA sequence: TGTGCCAGCAGCACGGCCGGGACAGGGGATGAAAAACTGTTTTTT.